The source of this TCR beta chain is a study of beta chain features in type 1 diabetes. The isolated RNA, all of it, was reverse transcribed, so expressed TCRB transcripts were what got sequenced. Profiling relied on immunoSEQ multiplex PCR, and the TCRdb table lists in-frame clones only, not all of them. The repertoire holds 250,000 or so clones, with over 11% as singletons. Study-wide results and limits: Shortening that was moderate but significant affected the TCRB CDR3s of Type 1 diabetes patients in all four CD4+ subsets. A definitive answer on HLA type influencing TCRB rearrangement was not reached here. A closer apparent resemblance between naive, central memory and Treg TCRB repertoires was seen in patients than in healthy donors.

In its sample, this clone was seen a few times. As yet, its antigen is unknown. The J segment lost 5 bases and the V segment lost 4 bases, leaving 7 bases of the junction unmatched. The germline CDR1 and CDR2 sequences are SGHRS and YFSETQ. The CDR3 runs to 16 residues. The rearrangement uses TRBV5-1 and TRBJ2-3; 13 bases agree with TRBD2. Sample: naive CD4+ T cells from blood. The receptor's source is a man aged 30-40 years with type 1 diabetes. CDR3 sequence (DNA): TGCGCCAGCAGCCCTAGGACTAGCGGGAGTGGAGATACGCAGTATTTT. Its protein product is CASSPRTSGSGDTQYF.